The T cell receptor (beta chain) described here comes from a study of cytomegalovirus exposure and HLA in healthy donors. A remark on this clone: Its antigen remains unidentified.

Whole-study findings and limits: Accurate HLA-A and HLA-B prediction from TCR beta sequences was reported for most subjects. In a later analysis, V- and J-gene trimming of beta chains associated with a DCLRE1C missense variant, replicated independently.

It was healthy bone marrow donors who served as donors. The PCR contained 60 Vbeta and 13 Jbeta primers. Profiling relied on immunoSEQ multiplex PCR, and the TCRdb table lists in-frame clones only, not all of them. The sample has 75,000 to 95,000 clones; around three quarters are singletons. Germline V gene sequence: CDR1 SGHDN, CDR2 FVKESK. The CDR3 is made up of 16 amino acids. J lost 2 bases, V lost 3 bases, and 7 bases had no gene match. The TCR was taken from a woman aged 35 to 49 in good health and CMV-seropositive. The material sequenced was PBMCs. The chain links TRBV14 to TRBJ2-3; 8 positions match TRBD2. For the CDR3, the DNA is TGTGCCAGCAGCCAGTGGAATAGCGGGGCCACAGATACGCAGTATTTT. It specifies CASSQWNSGATDTQYF.